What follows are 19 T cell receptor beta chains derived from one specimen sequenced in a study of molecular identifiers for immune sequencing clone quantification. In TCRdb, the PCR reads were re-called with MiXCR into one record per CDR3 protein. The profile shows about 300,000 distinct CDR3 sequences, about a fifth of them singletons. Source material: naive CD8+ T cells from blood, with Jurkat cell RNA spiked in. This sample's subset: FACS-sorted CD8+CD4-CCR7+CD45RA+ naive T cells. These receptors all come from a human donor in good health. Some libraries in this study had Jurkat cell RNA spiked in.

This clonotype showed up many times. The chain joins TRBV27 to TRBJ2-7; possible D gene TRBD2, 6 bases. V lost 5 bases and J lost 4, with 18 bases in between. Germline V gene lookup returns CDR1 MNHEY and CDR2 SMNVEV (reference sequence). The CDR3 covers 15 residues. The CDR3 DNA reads TGTGCCAGCAGTCAAGCCTGGGGAAGCGGGTACGAGCAGTACTTC. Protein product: CASSQAWGSGYEQYF.

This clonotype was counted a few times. For the CDR3, the DNA is TGTGCCAGTACCCCAGGACTAGCGGACACAGATACGCAGTATTTT. It is translated as CASTPGLADTDTQYF. This chain uses TRBV19 with TRBJ2-3; 10 bases map to TRBD2. The CDR3 sequence is 15 residues long. CDR1 and CDR2 (germline): LNHDA, SQIVND (reference sequence). V shed 7 bases and J 2 bases; nucleotides not matched to a gene: 6.

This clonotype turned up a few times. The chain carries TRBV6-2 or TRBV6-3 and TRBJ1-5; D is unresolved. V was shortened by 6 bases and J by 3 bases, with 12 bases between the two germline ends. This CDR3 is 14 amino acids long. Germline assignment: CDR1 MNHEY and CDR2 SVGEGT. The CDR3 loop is CASRPDIYNQPQHF. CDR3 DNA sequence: TGTGCCAGCAGGCCAGATATCTACAATCAGCCCCAGCATTTT.

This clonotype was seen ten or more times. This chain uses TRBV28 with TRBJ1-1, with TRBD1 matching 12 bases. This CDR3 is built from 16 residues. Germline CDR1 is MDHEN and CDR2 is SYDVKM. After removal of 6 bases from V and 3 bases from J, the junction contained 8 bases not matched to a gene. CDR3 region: CASSSGTGGVDTEAFF. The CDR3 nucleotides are TGTGCCAGCAGCTCCGGGACAGGGGGCGTGGACACTGAAGCTTTCTTT. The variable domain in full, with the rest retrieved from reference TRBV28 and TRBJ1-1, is DVKVTQSSRYLVKRTGEKVFLECVQDMDHENMFWYRQDPGLGLRLIYFSYDVKMKEKGDIPEGYSVSREKKERFSLILESASTNQTSMYLCASSSGTGGVDTEAFFGQGTRLTVV.

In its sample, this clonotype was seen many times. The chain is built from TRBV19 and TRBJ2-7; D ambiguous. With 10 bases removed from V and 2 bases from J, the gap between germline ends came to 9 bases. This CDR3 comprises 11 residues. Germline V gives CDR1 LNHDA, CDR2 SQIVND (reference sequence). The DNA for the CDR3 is TGTGCCACCAAGGGCGCCTACGAGCAGTACTTC. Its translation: CATKGAYEQYF.

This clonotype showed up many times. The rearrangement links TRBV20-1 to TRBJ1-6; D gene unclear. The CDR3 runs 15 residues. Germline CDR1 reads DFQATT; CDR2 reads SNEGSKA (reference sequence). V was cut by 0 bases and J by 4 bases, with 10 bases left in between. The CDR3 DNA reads TGCAGTGCTAGAGATGTACGGGAGTATAATTCACCCCTCCACTTT. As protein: CSARDVREYNSPLHF.

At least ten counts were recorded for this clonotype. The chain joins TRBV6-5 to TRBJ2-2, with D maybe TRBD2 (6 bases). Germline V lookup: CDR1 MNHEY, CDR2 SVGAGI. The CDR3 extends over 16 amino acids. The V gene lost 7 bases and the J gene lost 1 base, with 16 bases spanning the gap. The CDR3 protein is CASTQGVSGNTGELFF. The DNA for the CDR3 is TGTGCCAGCACTCAAGGAGTTAGCGGGAACACCGGGGAGCTGTTTTTT.

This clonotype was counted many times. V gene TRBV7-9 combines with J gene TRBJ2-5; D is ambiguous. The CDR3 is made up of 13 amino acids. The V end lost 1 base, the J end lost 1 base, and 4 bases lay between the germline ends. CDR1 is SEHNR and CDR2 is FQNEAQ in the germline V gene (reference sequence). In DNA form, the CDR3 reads TGTGCCAGCAGCTTAGTCGGCCAAGAGACCCAGTACTTC. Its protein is CASSLVGQETQYF.

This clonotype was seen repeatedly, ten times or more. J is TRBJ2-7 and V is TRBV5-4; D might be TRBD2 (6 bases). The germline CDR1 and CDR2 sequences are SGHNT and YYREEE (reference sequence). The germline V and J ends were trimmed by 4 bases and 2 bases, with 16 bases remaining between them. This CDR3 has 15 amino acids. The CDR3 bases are TGTGCCAGCAGCCCAGGAGTCGGAGGGGCCTACGAGCAGTACTTC. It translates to CASSPGVGGAYEQYF.

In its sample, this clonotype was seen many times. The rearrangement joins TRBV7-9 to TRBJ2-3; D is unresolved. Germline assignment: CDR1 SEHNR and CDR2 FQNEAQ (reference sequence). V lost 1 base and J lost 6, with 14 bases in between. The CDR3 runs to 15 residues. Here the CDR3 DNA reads TGTGCCAGCAGCTTAGAAGCCGGATGGTTGGATACGCAGTATTTT. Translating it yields CASSLEAGWLDTQYF.

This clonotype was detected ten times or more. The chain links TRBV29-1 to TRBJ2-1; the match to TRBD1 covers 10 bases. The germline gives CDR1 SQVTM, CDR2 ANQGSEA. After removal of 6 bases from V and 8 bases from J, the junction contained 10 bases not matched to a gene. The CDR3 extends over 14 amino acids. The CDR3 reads CSVEGTGVLDEQFF. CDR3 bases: TGCAGCGTGGAGGGGACAGGGGTCCTCGATGAGCAGTTCTTC.

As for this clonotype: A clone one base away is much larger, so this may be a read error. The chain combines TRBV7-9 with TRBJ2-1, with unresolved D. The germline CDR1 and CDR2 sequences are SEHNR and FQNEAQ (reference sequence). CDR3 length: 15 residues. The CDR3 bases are TGTGCCGGCAGCTTAGTGTCGGGCCCATACAATGAGCAGTTCTTC. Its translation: CAGSLVSGPYNEQFF.

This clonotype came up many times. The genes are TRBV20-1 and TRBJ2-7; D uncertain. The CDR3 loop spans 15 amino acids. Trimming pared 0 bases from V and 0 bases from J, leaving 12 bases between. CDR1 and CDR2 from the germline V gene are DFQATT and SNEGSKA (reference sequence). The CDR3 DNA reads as TGCAGTGCTAGAGATTGGCAAATTCGCTCCTACGAGCAGTACTTC. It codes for CSARDWQIRSYEQYF.

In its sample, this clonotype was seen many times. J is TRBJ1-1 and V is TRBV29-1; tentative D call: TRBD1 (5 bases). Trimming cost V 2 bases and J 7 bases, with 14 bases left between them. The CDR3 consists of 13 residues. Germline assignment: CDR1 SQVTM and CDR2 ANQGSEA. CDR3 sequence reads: CSVELGQGFEAFF. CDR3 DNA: TGCAGCGTTGAATTGGGTCAGGGTTTTGAAGCTTTCTTT.

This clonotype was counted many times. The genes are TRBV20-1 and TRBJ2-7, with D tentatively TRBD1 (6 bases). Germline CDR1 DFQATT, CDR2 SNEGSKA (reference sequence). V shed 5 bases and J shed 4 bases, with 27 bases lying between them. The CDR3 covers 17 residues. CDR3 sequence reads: CSASPLPGTQLFYEQYF. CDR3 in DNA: TGCAGTGCTTCGCCTTTACCCGGGACACAGCTATTTTACGAGCAGTACTTC.

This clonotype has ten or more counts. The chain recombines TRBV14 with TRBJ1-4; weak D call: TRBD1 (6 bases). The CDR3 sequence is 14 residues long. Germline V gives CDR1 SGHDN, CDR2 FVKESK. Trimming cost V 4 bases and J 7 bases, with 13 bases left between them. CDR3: CASSPHGGGEKLFF. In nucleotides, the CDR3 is TGTGCCAGCAGCCCACATGGGGGCGGTGAAAAACTGTTTTTT.

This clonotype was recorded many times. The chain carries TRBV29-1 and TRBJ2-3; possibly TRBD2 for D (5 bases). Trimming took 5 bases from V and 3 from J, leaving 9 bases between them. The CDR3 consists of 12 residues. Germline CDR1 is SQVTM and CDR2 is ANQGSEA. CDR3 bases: TGCAGCGTTCCCCCGGGGACAGATACGCAGTATTTT. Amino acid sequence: CSVPPGTDTQYF.

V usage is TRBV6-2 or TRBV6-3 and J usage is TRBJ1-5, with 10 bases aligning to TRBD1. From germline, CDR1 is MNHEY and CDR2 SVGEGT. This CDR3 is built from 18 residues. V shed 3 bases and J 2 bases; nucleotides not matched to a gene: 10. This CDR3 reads CASSYPGQGILGNQPQHF. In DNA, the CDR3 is TGTGCCAGCAGTTATCCGGGACAGGGGATTTTGGGCAATCAGCCCCAGCATTTT.

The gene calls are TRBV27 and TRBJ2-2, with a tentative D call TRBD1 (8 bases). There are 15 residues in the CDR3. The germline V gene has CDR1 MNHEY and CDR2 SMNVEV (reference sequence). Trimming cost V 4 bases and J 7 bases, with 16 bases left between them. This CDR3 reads CASSSTQGGIGELFF. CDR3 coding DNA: TGTGCCAGCAGTTCGACACAGGGGGGGATCGGGGAGCTGTTTTTT.